The T cell receptor (beta chain) under discussion was sequenced for a study of CD4 T cells in relation to SARS-CoV-2 and coronaviruses. The CDR3 has 12 residues. The germline V gene encodes CDR1 SQVTM and CDR2 ANQGSEA. The V end lost 4 bases, the J end lost 3 bases, and 10 bases lay between the germline ends. Libraries were prepared by immunoSEQ multiplex PCR; TCRdb keeps only in-frame clonotypes and omits some of them. Of about 37,000 clones listed, 80% to 90% are singletons. Whole-study results and caveats: Crossreactive clones expanded significantly less to SARS-CoV-2 than monoreactive clones.

Comment on this clone: Its antigen is still unknown.

This receptor was obtained from an adult with COVID-19. This chain joins TRBV29-1 and TRBJ2-7; tentatively, D is TRBD1 or TRBD2 (5 bases each). The sample was memory CD4+ T cells from PBMCs. The CDR3 nucleotides read TGCAGCGTTGTGGGGACGCACTACGAGCAGTACTTC. This translates into CSVVGTHYEQYF.